This T cell receptor (beta chain) comes out of a study of T cells after yellow fever vaccination. The CDR3 sequence is 14 residues long. The V and J ends lost 3 bases and 0 bases respectively, with 6 bases between them. Germline V gene lookup returns CDR1 MNHEY and CDR2 SMNVEV (reference sequence). This clonotype was counted a few times. One entry per CDR3 protein, called by TCRdb with MiXCR from the 5' RACE reads. Counted here are 230,000 or so distinct CDR3 sequences, approximately 3.5% occurring once; the ten biggest clones make up around 19%. The source material was PBMCs, sampled 15 days after the yellow fever booster vaccination. This receptor was taken from a man aged 18 to 29 who received the YFV17D yellow fever vaccine. V and J are TRBV27 and TRBJ1-5; D not certain. CDR3 region: CASSLTTSNQPQHF. The CDR3 region has the DNA TGTGCCAGCAGTTTGACAACTAGCAATCAGCCCCAGCATTTT.